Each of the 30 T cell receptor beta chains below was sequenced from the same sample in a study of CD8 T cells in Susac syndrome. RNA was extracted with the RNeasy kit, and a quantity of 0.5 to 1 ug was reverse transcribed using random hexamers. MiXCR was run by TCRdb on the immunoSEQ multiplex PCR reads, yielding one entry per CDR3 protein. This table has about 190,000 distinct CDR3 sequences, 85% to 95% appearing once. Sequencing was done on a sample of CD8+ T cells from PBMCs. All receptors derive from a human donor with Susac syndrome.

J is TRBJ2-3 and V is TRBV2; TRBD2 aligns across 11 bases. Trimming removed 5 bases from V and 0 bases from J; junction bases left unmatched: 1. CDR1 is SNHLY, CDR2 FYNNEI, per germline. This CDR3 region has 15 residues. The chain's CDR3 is CASSRTSGSTDTQYF. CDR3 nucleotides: TGTGCCAGCAGTAGGACTAGCGGGAGCACAGATACGCAGTATTTT.

CDR3 sequence (DNA): TGTGCCAGTGGGGGCCCCGATACAGATACGCAGTATTTT. Residues: CASGGPDTDTQYF. The chain uses TRBV5-4 and TRBJ2-3; the D gene is possibly TRBD1 (6 bases). From germline, CDR1 is SGHNT and CDR2 YYREEE (reference sequence). This CDR3 has 13 residues. The V end was cut by 8 bases, the J end by 3 bases, with 13 bases between.

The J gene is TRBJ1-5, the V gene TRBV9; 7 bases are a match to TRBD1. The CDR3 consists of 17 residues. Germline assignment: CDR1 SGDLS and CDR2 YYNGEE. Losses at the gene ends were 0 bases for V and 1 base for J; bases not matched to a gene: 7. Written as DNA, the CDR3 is TGTGCCAGCAGCGTAGATAGGGGGCTCGAAAGCAATCAGCCCCAGCATTTT. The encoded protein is CASSVDRGLESNQPQHF.

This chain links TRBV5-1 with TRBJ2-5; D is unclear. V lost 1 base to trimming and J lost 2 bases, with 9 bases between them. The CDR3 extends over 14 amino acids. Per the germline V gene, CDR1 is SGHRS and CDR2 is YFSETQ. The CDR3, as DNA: TGCGCCAGCAGCTTGTTAACAGCGCAAGAGACCCAGTACTTC. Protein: CASSLLTAQETQYF.

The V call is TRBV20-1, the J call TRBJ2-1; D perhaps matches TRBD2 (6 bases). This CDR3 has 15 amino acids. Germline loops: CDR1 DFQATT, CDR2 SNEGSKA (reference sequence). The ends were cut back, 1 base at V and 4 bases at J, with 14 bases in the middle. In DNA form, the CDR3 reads TGCAGTGCTAGAGCGGGCCTAGCGCTTTACAATGAGCAGTTCTTC. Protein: CSARAGLALYNEQFF.

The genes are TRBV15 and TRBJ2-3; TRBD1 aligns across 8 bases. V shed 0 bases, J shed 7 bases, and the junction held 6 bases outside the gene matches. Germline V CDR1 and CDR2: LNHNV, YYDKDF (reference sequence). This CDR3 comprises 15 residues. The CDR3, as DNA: TGTGCCACCAGCAGAGAAAGGACAGGGCGACATACGCAGTATTTT. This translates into CATSRERTGRHTQYF.

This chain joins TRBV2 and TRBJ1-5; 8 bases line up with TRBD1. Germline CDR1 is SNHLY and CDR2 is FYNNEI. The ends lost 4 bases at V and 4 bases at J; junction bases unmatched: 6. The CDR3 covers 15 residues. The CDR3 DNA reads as TGTGCCAGCAGTGCGGAGACAGGGGAGAATCAGCCCCAGCATTTT. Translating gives CASSAETGENQPQHF.

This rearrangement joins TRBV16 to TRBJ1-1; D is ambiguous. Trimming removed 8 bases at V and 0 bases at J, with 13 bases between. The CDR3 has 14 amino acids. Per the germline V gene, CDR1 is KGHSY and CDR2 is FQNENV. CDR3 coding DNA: TGTGCCAGCTGCCCGGACTACATGAACACTGAAGCTTTCTTT. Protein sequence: CASCPDYMNTEAFF. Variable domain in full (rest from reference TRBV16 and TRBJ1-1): GEEVAQTPKHLVRGEGQKAKLYCAPIKGHSYVFWYQQVLKNEFKFLISFQNENVFDETGMPKERFSAKCLPNSPCSLEIQATKLEDSAVYFCASCPDYMNTEAFFGQGTRLTVV.

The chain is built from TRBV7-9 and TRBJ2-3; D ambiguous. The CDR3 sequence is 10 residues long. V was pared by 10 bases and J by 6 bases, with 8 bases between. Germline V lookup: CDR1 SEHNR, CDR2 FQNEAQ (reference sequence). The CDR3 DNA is TGTGCCATACCGCGGGATACGCAGTATTTT. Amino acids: CAIPRDTQYF. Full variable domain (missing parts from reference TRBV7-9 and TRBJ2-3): DTGVSQNPRHKITKRGQNVTFRCDPISEHNRLYWYRQTLGQGPEFLTYFQNEAQLEKSRLLSDRFSAERPKGSFSTLEIQRTEQGDSAMYLCAIPRDTQYFGPGTRLTVL.

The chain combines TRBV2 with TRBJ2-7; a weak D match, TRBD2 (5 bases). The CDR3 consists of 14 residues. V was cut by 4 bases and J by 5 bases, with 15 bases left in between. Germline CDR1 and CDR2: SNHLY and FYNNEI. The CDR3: CASSVGQMRDEQYF. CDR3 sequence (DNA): TGTGCCAGCAGTGTTGGGCAGATGAGGGACGAGCAGTACTTC.

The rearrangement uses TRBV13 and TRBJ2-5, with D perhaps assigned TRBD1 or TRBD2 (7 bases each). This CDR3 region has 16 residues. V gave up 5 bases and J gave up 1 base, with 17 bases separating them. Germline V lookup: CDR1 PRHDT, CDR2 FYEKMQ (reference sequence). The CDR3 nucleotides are TGTGCCAGCAGCCCCTCCGGCAGGGGGGGCCAAGAGACCCAGTACTTC. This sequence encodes CASSPSGRGGQETQYF.

This CDR3 reads CSAPVRNYGYTF. Written as DNA, the CDR3 is TGCAGCGCCCCCGTCAGAAACTATGGCTACACCTTC. The chain joins TRBV20-1 to TRBJ1-2, with D uncertain. Germline loops: CDR1 DFQATT, CDR2 SNEGSKA (reference sequence). The CDR3 consists of 12 residues.

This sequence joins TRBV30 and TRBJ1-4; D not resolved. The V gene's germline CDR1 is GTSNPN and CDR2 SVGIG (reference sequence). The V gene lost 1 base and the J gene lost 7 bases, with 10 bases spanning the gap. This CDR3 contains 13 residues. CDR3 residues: CAWSGVGGEKLFF. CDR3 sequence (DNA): TGTGCCTGGAGTGGGGTTGGCGGTGAAAAACTGTTTTTT.

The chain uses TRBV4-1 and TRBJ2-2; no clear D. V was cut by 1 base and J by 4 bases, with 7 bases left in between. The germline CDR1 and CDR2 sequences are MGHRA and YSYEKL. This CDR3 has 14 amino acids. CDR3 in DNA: TGCGCCAGCAGCCAAGCTGCCAGCACCGGGGAGCTGTTTTTT. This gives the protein CASSQAASTGELFF.

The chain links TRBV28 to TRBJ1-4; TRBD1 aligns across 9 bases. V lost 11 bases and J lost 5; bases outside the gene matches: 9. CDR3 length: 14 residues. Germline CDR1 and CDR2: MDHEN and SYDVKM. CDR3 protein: CASNAGTGNEKLFF. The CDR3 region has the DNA TGTGCCTCCAACGCCGGGACAGGGAATGAAAAACTGTTTTTT.

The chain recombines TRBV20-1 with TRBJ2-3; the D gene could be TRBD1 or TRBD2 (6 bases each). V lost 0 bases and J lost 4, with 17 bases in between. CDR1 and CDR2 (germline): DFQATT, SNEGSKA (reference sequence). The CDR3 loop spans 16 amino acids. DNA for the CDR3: TGCAGTGCTAGAGATTTATCGGGGGCGGAGCCAGATACGCAGTATTTT. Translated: CSARDLSGAEPDTQYF.

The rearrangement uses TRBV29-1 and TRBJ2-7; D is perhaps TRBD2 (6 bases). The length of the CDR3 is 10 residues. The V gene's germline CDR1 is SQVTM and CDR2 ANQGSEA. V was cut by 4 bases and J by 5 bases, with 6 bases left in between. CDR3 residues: CSVGGDEQYF. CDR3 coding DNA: TGCAGCGTTGGGGGGGACGAGCAGTACTTC.

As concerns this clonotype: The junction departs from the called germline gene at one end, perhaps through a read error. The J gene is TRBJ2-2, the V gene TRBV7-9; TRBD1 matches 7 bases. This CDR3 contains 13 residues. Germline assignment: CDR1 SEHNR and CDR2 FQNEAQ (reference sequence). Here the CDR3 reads CASSFPGPGGLFF. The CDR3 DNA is TGTGCCAGCAGCTTCCCGGGCCCAGGGGGGCTGTTTTTT.

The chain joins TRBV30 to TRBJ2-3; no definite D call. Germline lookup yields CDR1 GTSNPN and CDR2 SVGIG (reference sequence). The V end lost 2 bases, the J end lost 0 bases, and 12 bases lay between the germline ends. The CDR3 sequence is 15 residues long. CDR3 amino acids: CAWSPYSRSTDTQYF. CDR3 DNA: TGTGCCTGGAGTCCATACAGCCGGAGCACAGATACGCAGTATTTT.

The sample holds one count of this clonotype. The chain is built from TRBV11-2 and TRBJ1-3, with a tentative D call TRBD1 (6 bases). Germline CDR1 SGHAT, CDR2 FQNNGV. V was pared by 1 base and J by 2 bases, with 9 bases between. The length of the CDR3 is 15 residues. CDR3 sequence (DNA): TGTGCCAGCAGCTTAGCGGGGGCGCCTGGAAACACCATATATTTT. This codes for CASSLAGAPGNTIYF.

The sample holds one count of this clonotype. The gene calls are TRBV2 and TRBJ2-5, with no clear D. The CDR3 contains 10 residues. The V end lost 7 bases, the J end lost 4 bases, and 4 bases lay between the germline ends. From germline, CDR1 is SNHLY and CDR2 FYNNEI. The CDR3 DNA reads TGTGCCAGCATTGGAGAGACCCAGTACTTC. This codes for CASIGETQYF.

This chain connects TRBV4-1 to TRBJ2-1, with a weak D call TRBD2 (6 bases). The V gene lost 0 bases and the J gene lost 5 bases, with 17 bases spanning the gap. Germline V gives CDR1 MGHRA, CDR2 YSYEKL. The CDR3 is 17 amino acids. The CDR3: CASSQDQGARLDNEQFF. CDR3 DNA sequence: TGCGCCAGCAGCCAAGATCAGGGCGCGAGACTAGACAATGAGCAGTTCTTC.

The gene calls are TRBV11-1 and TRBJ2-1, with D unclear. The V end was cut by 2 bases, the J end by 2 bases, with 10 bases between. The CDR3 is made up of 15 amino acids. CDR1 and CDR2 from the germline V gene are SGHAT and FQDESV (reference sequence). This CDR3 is CASSLQDITYNEQFF. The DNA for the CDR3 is TGTGCCAGCAGCTTACAAGATATCACCTACAATGAGCAGTTCTTC.

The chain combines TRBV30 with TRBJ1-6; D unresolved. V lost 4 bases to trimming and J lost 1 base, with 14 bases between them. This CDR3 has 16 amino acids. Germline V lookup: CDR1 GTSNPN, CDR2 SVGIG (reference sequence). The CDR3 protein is CAWKTELGSYNSPLHF. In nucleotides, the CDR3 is TGTGCCTGGAAAACGGAACTAGGGTCCTATAATTCACCCCTCCACTTT.

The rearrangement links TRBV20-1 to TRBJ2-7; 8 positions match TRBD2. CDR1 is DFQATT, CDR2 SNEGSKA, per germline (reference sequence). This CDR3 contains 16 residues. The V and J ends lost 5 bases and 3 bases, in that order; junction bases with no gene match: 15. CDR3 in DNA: TGCAGTGCTTCTGGACTAGCCGTGACGTTAAACTACGAGCAGTACTTC. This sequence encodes CSASGLAVTLNYEQYF.

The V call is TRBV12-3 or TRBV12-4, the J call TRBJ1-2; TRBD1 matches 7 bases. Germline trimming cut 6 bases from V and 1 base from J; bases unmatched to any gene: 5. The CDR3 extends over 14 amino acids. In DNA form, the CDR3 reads TGTGCCAGCAGCATTACAGGGGATAACTATGGCTACACCTTC. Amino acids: CASSITGDNYGYTF.

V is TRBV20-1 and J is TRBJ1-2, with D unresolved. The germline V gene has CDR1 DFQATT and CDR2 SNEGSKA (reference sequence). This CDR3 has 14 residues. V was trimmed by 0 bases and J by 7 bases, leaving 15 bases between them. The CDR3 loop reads CSARDWPPGSGYTF. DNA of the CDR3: TGCAGTGCTAGAGACTGGCCCCCGGGGAGTGGCTACACCTTC.

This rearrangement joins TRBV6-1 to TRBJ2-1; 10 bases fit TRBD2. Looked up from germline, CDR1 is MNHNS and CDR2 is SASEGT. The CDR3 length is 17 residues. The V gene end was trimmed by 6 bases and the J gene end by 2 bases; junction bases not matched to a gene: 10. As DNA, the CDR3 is TGTGCCAGCAGCCACGGACTAGCGGAGGGGACCTACAATGAGCAGTTCTTC. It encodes CASSHGLAEGTYNEQFF.

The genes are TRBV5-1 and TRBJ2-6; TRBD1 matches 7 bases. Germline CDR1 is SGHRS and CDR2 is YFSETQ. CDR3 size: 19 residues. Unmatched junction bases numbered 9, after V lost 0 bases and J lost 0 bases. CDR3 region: CASSLVTGPGNSGANVLTF. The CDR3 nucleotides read TGCGCCAGCAGCTTGGTGACAGGGCCAGGGAACTCTGGGGCCAACGTCCTGACTTTC.

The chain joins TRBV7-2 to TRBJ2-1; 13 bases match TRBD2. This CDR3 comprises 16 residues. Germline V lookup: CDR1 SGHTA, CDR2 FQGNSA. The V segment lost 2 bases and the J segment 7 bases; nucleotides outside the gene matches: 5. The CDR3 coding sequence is TGTGCCAGCAGCTTACTAGGACTAGCGGGAGTAAATGAGCAGTTCTTC. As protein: CASSLLGLAGVNEQFF.